This TCR beta chain stems from a study of blood T cells in healthy people across ages. This clonotype was detected a few times. The CDR3 spans 15 residues. The V end lost 4 bases, the J end lost 2 bases, and 15 bases lay between the germline ends. The germline CDR1 and CDR2 sequences are SEHNR and FQNEAQ (reference sequence). Every participating donor contributed 8.5 to 10 milliliters of peripheral blood through a draw. Total RNA was isolated from each sample in quantities of at least 6 micrograms. Through a sample-barcoded 5' primer and a J-beta primer mix, a second PCR was run for about 6 to 12 cycles. TCRdb re-derived calls from the 5' RACE reads in MiXCR, one entry per CDR3 protein. The table shows 800,000 to 950,000 distinct CDR3 sequences, with roughly 48% occurring only once.

This chain joins TRBV7-9 and TRBJ2-7; D is possibly TRBD1 (6 bases). The source of this sequence is a man younger than 40 in good health. Sequencing was carried out using blood. The CDR3 DNA reads TGTGCCAGCAGCTCCACAGACAGGCGAACCTACGAGCAGTACTTC. Encoded protein: CASSSTDRRTYEQYF.